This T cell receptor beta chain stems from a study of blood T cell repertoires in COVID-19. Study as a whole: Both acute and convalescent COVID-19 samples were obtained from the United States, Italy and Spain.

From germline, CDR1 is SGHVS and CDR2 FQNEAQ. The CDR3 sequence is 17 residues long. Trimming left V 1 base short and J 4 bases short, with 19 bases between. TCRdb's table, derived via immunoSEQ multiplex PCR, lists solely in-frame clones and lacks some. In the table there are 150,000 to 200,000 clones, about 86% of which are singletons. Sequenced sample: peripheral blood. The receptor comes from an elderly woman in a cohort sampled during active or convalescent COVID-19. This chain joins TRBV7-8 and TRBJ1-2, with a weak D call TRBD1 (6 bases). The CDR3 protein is CASSLELTGYYLYGYTF. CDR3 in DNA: TGTGCCAGCAGCTTAGAACTTACAGGGTATTACCTCTATGGCTACACCTTC.